This T cell receptor (beta chain) was sequenced for a study of T cell responses to AZD1222 COVID-19 vaccine. Here immunoSEQ multiplex PCR was the method, and the copy in TCRdb shows in-frame clones only, minus some. The repertoire has roughly 150,000 clones, 87% of them found once; the top ten carry around 1%. The ends lost 3 bases at V and 6 bases at J; junction bases unmatched: 16. The CDR3 is made up of 18 amino acids. Per germline, CDR1 LGHNA and CDR2 YNFKEQ. With respect to this clone: The antigen is unknown.

Findings and limits, study-wide: At baseline, seropositivity was found in only a handful of AZD1222 recipients. Close to half of spike-specific TCRs reportedly recognize unmutated variant regions. White British ancestry dominated among donors, who included more females, and clonal diversity was possibly underestimated. There were vaccine-associated CD4 TCRs across spike, dominant at 160-218 and 743-854.

J is TRBJ2-7 and V is TRBV4-2; 11 bases match TRBD1. The receptor's source is an adult who received the AZD1222 COVID-19 vaccine. The material was peripheral blood, obtained 28 days after the second AZD1222 dose. CDR3 region: CASSHTLVTGTGGAEQYF. The CDR3 coding sequence is TGTGCCAGCAGCCACACACTGGTGACCGGGACAGGGGGGGCCGAGCAGTACTTC.